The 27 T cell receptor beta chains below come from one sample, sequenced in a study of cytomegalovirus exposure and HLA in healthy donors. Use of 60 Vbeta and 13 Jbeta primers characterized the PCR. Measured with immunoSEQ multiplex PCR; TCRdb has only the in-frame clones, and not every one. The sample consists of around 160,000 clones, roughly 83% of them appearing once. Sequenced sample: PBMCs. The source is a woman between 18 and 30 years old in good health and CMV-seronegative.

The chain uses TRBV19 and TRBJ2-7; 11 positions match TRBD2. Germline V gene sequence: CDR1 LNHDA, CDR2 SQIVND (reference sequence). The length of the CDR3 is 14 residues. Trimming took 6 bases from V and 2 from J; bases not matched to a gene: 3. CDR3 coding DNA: TGTGCCAGTAGCCTAGCGGGGGGCCCCTACGAGCAGTACTTC. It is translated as CASSLAGGPYEQYF.

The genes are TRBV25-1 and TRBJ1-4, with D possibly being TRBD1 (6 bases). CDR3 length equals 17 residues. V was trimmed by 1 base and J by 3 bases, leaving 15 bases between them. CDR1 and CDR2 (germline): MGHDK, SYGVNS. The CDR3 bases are TGTGCCAGCAGTGAATCGGGCAGGGGACGGTCTAATGAAAAACTGTTTTTT. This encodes CASSESGRGRSNEKLFF.

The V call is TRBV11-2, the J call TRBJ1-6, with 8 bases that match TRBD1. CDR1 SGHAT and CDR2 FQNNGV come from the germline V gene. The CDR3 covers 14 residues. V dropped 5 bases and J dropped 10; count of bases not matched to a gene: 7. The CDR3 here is CASSQTGVRSPLHF. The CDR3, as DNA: TGTGCCAGCAGCCAGACAGGGGTTCGGTCACCCCTCCACTTT.

CDR3 sequence reads: CASSFGWERPYGEQFF. The CDR3 bases are TGCGCCAGCAGCTTCGGTTGGGAGAGGCCCTACGGTGAGCAGTTCTTC. The chain joins TRBV5-1 to TRBJ2-1; D may be TRBD2 (5 bases). CDR1 is SGHRS and CDR2 is YFSETQ in the germline V gene. Trimming pared 2 bases from V and 9 bases from J, leaving 21 bases between. The CDR3 runs to 16 residues.

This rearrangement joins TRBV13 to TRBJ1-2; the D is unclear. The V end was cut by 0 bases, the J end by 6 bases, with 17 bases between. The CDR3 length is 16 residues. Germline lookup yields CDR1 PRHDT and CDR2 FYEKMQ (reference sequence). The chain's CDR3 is CASSLGLAPGLDGYTF. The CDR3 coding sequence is TGTGCCAGCAGCTTAGGCTTAGCACCTGGTTTGGATGGCTACACCTTC.

The CDR3 here is CASSRGQGPEAFF. The CDR3, as DNA: TGCGCCAGCAGCCGCGGACAGGGACCTGAAGCTTTCTTT. The chain combines TRBV4-1 with TRBJ1-1, with TRBD1 identical over 8 bases. This CDR3 has 13 amino acids. V was clipped by 4 bases and J by 6 bases; unmatched bases: 4. Germline V CDR1 and CDR2: MGHRA, YSYEKL.

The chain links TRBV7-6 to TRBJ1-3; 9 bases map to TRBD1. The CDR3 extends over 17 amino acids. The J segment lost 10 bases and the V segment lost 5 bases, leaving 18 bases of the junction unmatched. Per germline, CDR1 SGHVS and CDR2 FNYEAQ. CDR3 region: CASSAGQGLALWETIYF. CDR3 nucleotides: TGTGCCAGCAGCGCGGGACAGGGCCTCGCTCTTTGGGAAACCATATATTTT.

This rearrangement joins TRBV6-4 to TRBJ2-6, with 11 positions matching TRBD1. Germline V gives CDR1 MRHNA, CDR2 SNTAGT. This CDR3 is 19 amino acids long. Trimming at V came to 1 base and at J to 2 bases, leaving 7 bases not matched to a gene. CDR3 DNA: TGTGCCAGCAGTGACTACGGGACAGGGGGTCTGGCTGGGGCCAACGTCCTGACTTTC. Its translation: CASSDYGTGGLAGANVLTF.

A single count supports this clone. CDR3: CASSSGQGNQPQHF. The CDR3 DNA reads as TGCGCCAGCAGCTCGGGACAGGGCAATCAGCCCCAGCATTTT. V usage is TRBV5-1 and J usage is TRBJ1-5, with 8 bases aligning to TRBD1. Looked up from germline, CDR1 is SGHRS and CDR2 is YFSETQ. This CDR3 comprises 14 residues. The ends lost 3 bases at V and 2 bases at J; junction bases unmatched: 1.

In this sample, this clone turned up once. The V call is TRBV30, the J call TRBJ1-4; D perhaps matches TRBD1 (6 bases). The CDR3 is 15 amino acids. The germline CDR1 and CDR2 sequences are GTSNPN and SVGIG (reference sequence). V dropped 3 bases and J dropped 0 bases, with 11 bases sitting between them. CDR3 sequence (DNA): TGTGCCTGGAGGACTCGACAGGCAACTAATGAAAAACTGTTTTTT. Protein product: CAWRTRQATNEKLFF.

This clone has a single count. The CDR3 sequence: CASSLAGTSDEQFF. CDR3 coding DNA: TGTGCCAGCAGCTTAGCCGGGACAAGCGATGAGCAGTTCTTC. This chain links TRBV7-3 with TRBJ2-1; tentative D call: TRBD1 (6 bases). The CDR3 has 14 residues. V gave up 2 bases and J gave up 8 bases, with 13 bases separating them. CDR1 is SGHTA and CDR2 is FQGTGA in the germline V gene.

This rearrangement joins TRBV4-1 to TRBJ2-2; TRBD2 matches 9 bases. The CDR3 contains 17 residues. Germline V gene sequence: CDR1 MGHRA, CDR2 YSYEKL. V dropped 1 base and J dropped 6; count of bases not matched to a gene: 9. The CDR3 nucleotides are TGCGCCAGCAGCCAAGGGACTAGCGTTTTACGATCCGGGGAGCTGTTTTTT. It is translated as CASSQGTSVLRSGELFF.

In DNA form, the CDR3 reads TGCGCCAGCAGCTTGTACCCGGGGGGGGCCCGAGAGACCCAGTACTTC. Translating it yields CASSLYPGGARETQYF. This chain connects TRBV5-1 to TRBJ2-5; 8 nucleotides line up with TRBD2. The CDR3 is 16 residues long. Germline values: CDR1 SGHRS, CDR2 YFSETQ. Trimming took 1 base from V and 4 from J; bases not matched to a gene: 9. Full variable domain (rest looked up from reference TRBV5-1 and TRBJ2-5): KAGVTQTPRYLIKTRGQQVTLSCSPISGHRSVSWYQQTPGQGLQFLFEYFSETQRNKGNFPGRFSGRQFSNSRSEMNVSTLELGDSALYLCASSLYPGGARETQYFGPGTRLLVL.

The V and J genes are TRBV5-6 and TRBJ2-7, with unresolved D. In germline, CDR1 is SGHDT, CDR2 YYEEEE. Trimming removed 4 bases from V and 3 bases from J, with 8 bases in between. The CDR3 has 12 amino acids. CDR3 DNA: TGTGCCAGCAGCCCTTACGGCTACGAGCAGTACTTC. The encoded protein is CASSPYGYEQYF.

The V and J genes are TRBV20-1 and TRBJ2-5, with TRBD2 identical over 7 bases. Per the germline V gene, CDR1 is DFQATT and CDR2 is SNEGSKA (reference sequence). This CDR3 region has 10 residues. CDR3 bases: TGCGGGGGGGACCAAGAGACCCAGTACTTC. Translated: CGGDQETQYF.

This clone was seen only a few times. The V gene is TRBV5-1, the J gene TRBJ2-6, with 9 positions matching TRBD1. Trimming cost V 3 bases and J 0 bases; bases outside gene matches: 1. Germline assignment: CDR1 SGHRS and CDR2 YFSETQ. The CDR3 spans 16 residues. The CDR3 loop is CASSWTGDSGANVLTF. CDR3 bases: TGCGCCAGCAGCTGGACAGGGGACTCTGGGGCCAACGTCCTGACTTTC.

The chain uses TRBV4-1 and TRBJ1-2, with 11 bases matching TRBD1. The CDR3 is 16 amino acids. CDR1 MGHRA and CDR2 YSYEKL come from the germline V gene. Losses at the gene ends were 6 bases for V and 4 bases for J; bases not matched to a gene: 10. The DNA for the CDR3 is TGCGCCAGCAGGCAGGAGGACAGGGGGCTTGTCTATGGCTACACCTTC. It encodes CASRQEDRGLVYGYTF.

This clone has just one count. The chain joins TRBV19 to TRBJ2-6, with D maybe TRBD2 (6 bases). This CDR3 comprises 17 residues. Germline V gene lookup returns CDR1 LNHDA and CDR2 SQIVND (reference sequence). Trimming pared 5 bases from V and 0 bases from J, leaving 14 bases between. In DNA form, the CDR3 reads TGTGCCAGTAGTCAGGAGGGACGGCTCTCTGGGGCCAACGTCCTGACTTTC. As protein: CASSQEGRLSGANVLTF.

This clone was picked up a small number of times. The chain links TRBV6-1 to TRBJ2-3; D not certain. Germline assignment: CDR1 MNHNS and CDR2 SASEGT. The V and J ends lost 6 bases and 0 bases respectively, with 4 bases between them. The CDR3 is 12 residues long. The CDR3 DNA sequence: TGTGCCAGCAGGCAGAGCACAGATACGCAGTATTTT. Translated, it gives CASRQSTDTQYF.

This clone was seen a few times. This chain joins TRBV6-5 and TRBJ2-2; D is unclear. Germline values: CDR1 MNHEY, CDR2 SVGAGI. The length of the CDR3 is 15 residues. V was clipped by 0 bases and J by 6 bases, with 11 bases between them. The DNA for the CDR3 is TGTGCCAGCAGTTACTCTGCACTCGGTTCCGGGGAGCTGTTTTTT. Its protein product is CASSYSALGSGELFF.

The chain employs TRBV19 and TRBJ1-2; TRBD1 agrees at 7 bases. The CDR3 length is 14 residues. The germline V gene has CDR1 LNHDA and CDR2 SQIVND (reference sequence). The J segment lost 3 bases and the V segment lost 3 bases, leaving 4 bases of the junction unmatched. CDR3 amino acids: CASSMEGQYYGYTF. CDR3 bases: TGTGCCAGTAGTATGGAGGGACAGTACTATGGCTACACCTTC.

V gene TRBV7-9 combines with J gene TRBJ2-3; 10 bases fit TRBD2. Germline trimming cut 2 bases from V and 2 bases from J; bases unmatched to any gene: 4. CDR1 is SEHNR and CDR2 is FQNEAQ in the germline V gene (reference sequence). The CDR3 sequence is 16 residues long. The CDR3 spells CASSLRTSGITDTQYF. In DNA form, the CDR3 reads TGTGCCAGCAGCTTAAGGACTAGCGGAATCACAGATACGCAGTATTTT. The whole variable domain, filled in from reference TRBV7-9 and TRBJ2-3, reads DTGVSQNPRHKITKRGQNVTFRCDPISEHNRLYWYRQTLGQGPEFLTYFQNEAQLEKSRLLSDRFSAERPKGSFSTLEIQRTEQGDSAMYLCASSLRTSGITDTQYFGPGTRLTVL.

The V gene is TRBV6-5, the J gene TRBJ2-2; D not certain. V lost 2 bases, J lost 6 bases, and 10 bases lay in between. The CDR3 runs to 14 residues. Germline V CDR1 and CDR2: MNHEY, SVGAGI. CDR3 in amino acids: CASSYLPESGELFF. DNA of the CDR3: TGTGCCAGCAGTTACCTCCCGGAGTCCGGGGAGCTGTTTTTT.

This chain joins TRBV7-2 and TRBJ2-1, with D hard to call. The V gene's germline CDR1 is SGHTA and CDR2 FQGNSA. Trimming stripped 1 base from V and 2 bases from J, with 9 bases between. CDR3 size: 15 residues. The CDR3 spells CASSLGSQTYNEQFF. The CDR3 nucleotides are TGTGCCAGCAGCTTAGGCTCACAGACCTACAATGAGCAGTTCTTC.

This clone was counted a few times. CDR3 nucleotides: TGCAGCGTTAATCTACGAGATTACGAGCAGTACTTC. It is translated as CSVNLRDYEQYF. This chain joins TRBV29-1 and TRBJ2-7; no reliable D call. The CDR3 spans 12 residues. Trimming removed 5 bases at V and 4 bases at J, with 12 bases between. From germline, CDR1 is SQVTM and CDR2 ANQGSEA.

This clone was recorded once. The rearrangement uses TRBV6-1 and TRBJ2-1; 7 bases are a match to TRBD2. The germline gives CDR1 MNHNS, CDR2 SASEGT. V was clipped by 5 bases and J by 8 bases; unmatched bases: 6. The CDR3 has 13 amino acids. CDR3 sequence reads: CASSPRLAHEQFF. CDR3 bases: TGTGCCAGCAGTCCACGACTAGCCCATGAGCAGTTCTTC.

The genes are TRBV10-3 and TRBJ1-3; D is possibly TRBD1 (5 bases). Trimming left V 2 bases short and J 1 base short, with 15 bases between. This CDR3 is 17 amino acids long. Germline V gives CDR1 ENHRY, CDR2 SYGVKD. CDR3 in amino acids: CAISEPGEPGSGNTIYF. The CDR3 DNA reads TGTGCCATCAGTGAGCCCGGAGAACCAGGGTCTGGAAACACCATATATTTT.